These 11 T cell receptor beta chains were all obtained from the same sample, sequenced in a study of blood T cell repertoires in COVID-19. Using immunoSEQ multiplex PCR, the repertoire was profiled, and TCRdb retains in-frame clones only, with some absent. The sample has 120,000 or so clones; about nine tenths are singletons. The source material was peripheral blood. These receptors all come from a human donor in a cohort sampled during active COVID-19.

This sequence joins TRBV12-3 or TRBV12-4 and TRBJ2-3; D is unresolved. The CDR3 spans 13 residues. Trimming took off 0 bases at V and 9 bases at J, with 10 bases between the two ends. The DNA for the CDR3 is TGTGCCAGCAGTTTAGCGCAGGCAGGAACGCAGTATTTT. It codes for CASSLAQAGTQYF.

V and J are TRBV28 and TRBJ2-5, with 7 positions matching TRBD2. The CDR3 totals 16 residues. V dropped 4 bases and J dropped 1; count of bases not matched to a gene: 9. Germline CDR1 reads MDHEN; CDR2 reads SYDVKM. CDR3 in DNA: TGTGCCAGCAGTTCAATGGGGGGAGGGCTCCAAGAGACCCAGTACTTC. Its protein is CASSSMGGGLQETQYF.

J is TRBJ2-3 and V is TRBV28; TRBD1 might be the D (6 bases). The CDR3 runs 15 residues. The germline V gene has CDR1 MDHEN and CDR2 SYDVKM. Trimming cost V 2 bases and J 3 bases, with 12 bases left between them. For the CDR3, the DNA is TGTGCCAGCAGTTTACCAGGGGCGCGGACAGATACGCAGTATTTT. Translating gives CASSLPGARTDTQYF.

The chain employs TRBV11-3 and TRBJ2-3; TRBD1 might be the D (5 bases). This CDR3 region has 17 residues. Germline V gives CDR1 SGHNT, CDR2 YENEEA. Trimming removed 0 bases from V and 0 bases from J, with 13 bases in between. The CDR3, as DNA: TGTGCCAGCAGCTTAGATGGGGCAGGGTCTAGCACAGATACGCAGTATTTT. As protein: CASSLDGAGSSTDTQYF.

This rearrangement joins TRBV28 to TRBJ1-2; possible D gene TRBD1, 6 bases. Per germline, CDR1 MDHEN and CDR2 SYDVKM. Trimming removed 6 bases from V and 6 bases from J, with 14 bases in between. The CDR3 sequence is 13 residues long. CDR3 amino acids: CASRPTGVHGYTF. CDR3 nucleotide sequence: TGTGCCAGCAGGCCGACAGGAGTCCATGGCTACACCTTC.

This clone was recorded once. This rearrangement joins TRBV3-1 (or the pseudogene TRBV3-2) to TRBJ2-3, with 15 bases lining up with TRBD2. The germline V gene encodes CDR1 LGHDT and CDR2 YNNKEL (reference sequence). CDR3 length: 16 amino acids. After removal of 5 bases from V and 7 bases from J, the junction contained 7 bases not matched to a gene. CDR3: CASSSPGLAGGNTQYF. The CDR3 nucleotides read TGTGCCAGCAGCTCTCCGGGACTAGCGGGGGGAAATACGCAGTATTTT.

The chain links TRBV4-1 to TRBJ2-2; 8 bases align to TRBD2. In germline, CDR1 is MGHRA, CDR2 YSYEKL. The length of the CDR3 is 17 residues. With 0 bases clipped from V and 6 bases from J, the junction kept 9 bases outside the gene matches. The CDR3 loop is CASSQDRLARRAGELFF. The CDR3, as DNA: TGCGCCAGCAGCCAAGATCGACTAGCGAGAAGAGCCGGGGAGCTGTTTTTT.

The CDR3 spells CASRQYQGQGQPQHF. CDR3 bases: TGTGCCAGCAGACAGTATCAGGGGCAGGGTCAGCCCCAGCATTTT. The V call is TRBV4-2, the J call TRBJ1-5; D is possibly TRBD1 (6 bases). The CDR3 spans 15 residues. The V end was cut by 6 bases, the J end by 6 bases, with 18 bases between. The germline V gene encodes CDR1 LGHNA and CDR2 YNFKEQ.

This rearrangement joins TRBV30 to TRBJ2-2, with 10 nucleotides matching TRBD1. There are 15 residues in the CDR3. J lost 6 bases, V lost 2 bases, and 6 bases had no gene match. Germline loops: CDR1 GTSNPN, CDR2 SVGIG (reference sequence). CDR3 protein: CAWSLGQGISGELFF. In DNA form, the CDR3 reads TGTGCCTGGAGTTTGGGACAGGGGATCTCCGGGGAGCTGTTTTTT.

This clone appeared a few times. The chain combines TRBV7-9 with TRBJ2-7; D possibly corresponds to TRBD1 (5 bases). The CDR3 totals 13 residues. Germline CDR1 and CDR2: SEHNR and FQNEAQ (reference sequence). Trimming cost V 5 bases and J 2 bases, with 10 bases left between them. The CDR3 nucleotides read TGTGCCAGCAGCCCCTCAGGGACCTACGAGCAGTACTTC. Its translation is CASSPSGTYEQYF.

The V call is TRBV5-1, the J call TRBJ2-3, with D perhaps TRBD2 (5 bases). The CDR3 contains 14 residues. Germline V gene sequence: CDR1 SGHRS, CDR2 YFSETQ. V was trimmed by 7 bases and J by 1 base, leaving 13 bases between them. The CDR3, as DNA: TGCGCCAGCGGCCCGGGGTTAGGCACAGATACGCAGTATTTT. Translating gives CASGPGLGTDTQYF.